The 26 T cell receptor beta chains below come from one sample, sequenced in a study of T cells in Graves' hyperthyroidism and ophthalmopathy. There were TCR beta CDR3 regions amplified from RNA transcripts. A first-round RT-PCR of the TCR CDR3 used the HTBI primer set. TCRdb analysed the multiplex PCR reads with MiXCR anew, one entry per CDR3 protein. This table has about 610,000 distinct CDR3 sequences, under 15% appearing once. The sequenced sample consisted of blood. The receptors originated from a woman between 40 and 50 years old with Graves' ophthalmopathy.

The chain recombines TRBV29-1 with TRBJ2-7; 9 bases match TRBD2. CDR3 length: 20 amino acids. The ends lost 6 bases at V and 5 bases at J; junction bases unmatched: 29. Germline V gene lookup returns CDR1 SQVTM and CDR2 ANQGSEA. The CDR3 protein is CSVLGSERLAEYSPGDEQYF. The CDR3, as DNA: TGCAGCGTCCTAGGCTCGGAACGACTAGCGGAGTACTCACCGGGGGACGAGCAGTACTTC.

The chain uses TRBV2 and TRBJ1-3; TRBD1 aligns across 8 bases. This CDR3 is 13 amino acids long. Trimming removed 5 bases from V and 7 bases from J; junction bases left unmatched: 4. CDR1 is SNHLY and CDR2 is FYNNEI in the germline V gene. The CDR3 sequence: CASSLDRENTIYF. CDR3 DNA sequence: TGTGCCAGCAGTCTGGACAGGGAGAACACCATATATTTT.

This rearrangement joins TRBV9 to TRBJ2-7; 8 bases map to TRBD1. Germline loops: CDR1 SGDLS, CDR2 YYNGEE. V lost 6 bases to trimming and J lost 4 bases; unmatched junction nucleotides: 12. CDR3 length: 15 residues. The CDR3 nucleotides read TGTGCCAGCACAATACCCGGGACAGGCAAGTACGAGCAGTACTTC. Translating it yields CASTIPGTGKYEQYF. Based on the CDR3 plus reference TRBV9 and TRBJ2-7, the full variable domain is DSGVTQTPKHLITATGQRVTLRCSPRSGDLSVYWYQQSLDQGLQFLIQYYNGEERAKGNILERFSAQQFPDLHSELNLSSLELGDSALYFCASTIPGTGKYEQYFGPGTRLTVT.

This clonotype was seen many times. The chain carries TRBV11-1 and TRBJ2-7, with D perhaps matching TRBD1 (6 bases). The CDR3 spans 16 residues. Germline V gene lookup returns CDR1 SGHAT and CDR2 FQDESV (reference sequence). V was trimmed by 2 bases and J by 3 bases, leaving 17 bases between them. The CDR3 DNA sequence: TGTGCCAGCAGCTTAATAGGGGGTCGGAATATCTACGAGCAGTACTTC. It specifies CASSLIGGRNIYEQYF.

This clonotype has only a few counts. The chain combines TRBV18 with TRBJ1-1; no definite D call. CDR1 and CDR2 from the germline V gene are KGHSH and LQKENI. The CDR3 covers 14 residues. The germline V and J ends were trimmed by 3 bases and 11 bases, with 19 bases remaining between them. The CDR3 region has the DNA TGTGCCAGCTCACCCCGATACGATCACCGGACGGCTTTCTTT. Its protein product is CASSPRYDHRTAFF.

This clonotype was seen a handful of times. V and J are TRBV11-3 and TRBJ1-1; 7 nucleotides align to TRBD1. The germline CDR1 and CDR2 sequences are SGHNT and YENEEA. This CDR3 comprises 15 residues. Trimming removed 4 bases from V and 0 bases from J; junction bases left unmatched: 5. The CDR3 here is CASSSWDSVNTEAFF. CDR3 in DNA: TGTGCCAGCAGCTCCTGGGACAGCGTGAACACTGAAGCTTTCTTT.

This clonotype was counted ten times or more. The V gene is TRBV10-1, the J gene TRBJ1-1, with D possibly matching TRBD1 (5 bases). Trimming left V 5 bases short and J 0 bases short, with 19 bases between. The CDR3 runs 17 residues. Per the germline V gene, CDR1 is WNHNN and CDR2 is SYGVQD (reference sequence). The CDR3 sequence is CASSSATGGTMNTEAFF. In DNA, the CDR3 is TGCGCCAGCAGTTCAGCTACCGGGGGGACTATGAACACTGAAGCTTTCTTT.

The chain links TRBV7-2 to TRBJ2-5; TRBD1 matches at 9 bases. J gave up 4 bases and V 5 bases, and 5 bases lay outside the gene matches. The CDR3 consists of 14 residues. Germline lookup yields CDR1 SGHTA and CDR2 FQGNSA. The CDR3 DNA sequence: TGTGCCAGCAGCGGGGGGACAGGGCGAGAGACCCAGTACTTC. It is translated as CASSGGTGRETQYF.

This clonotype was found many times. DNA for the CDR3: TGTGCCACCAAGGGGGCACTCAATCAGCCCCAGCATTTT. It encodes CATKGALNQPQHF. This chain uses TRBV6-1 with TRBJ1-5, with TRBD1 matching over 7 bases. This CDR3 contains 13 residues. Germline CDR1 and CDR2: MNHNS and SASEGT. With V trimmed by 10 bases and J by 3 bases, 6 bases remained unmatched.

This clonotype was detected ten times or more. The chain joins TRBV7-9 to TRBJ1-1, with TRBD1 identical over 7 bases. Germline V gene lookup returns CDR1 SEHNR and CDR2 FQNEAQ (reference sequence). This CDR3 is built from 13 residues. The ends lost 5 bases at V and 3 bases at J; junction bases unmatched: 3. The CDR3 reads CASSTGEDTEAFF. The DNA for the CDR3 is TGTGCCAGCAGCACAGGGGAGGACACTGAAGCTTTCTTT.

This clonotype was counted between two and nine times. The gene calls are TRBV11-2 and TRBJ2-5; D is ambiguous. CDR1 is SGHAT and CDR2 is FQNNGV in the germline V gene. Trimming removed 6 bases at V and 5 bases at J, with 13 bases between. The CDR3 has 13 amino acids. The CDR3 DNA follows: TGTGCCAGCAGATTGAGCGAACGGGAGACCCAGTACTTC. Translating it yields CASRLSERETQYF.

In its sample, this clonotype was seen many times. In nucleotides, the CDR3 is TGTGCTAGTGGTCCCCGGGGGGTCACTGAAGCTTTCTTT. Protein: CASGPRGVTEAFF. V and J are TRBV12-5 and TRBJ1-1; D may be TRBD1 (5 bases). The CDR3 runs 13 residues. V was pared by 5 bases and J by 4 bases, with 11 bases between. The germline gives CDR1 LGHNT, CDR2 FRNRAP.

This clonotype appeared many times. The chain is built from TRBV30 and TRBJ2-5; D ambiguous. Trimming cost V 0 bases and J 5 bases, with 19 bases left between them. CDR3 size: 16 residues. Germline CDR1 and CDR2: GTSNPN and SVGIG (reference sequence). Here the CDR3 reads CAWSVGLGIRRETQYF. The CDR3 DNA reads TGTGCCTGGAGTGTAGGCCTTGGTATACGACGGGAGACCCAGTACTTC.

Ten or more counts support this clonotype. The CDR3 coding sequence is TGTGCCACCCGGGACAGGGGGCTTGGGACTGAAGCTTTCTTT. Its translation is CATRDRGLGTEAFF. This chain joins TRBV19 and TRBJ1-1, with 12 positions matching TRBD1. V gave up 10 bases and J gave up 5 bases; unmatched junction bases: 8. The CDR3 extends over 14 amino acids. Germline-derived CDR1 and CDR2 are LNHDA and SQIVND (reference sequence).

This clonotype was seen repeatedly, ten times or more. This sequence joins TRBV20-1 and TRBJ1-5, with 7 bases fitting TRBD1. Germline V gene sequence: CDR1 DFQATT, CDR2 SNEGSKA (reference sequence). V trimming: 1 base; J trimming: 1 base; junction bases outside the gene matches: 4. The CDR3 runs 15 residues. CDR3 bases: TGCAGTGCTAGAGGGGCAGGGGGGAGCAATCAGCCCCAGCATTTT. It codes for CSARGAGGSNQPQHF.

This clonotype showed up just a few times. The chain combines TRBV5-1 with TRBJ2-2; D is unresolved. The length of the CDR3 is 16 residues. Trimming shortened V by 5 bases and J by 1 base, and 15 bases separated the two germline ends. From germline, CDR1 is SGHRS and CDR2 YFSETQ. CDR3 coding DNA: TGCGCCAGCAGTCTGGCCCCATCGGAGAACACCGGGGAGCTGTTTTTT. This sequence encodes CASSLAPSENTGELFF.

V usage is TRBV6-5 and J usage is TRBJ2-7, with TRBD2 matching over 9 bases. With V trimmed by 2 bases and J by 3 bases, 8 bases remained unmatched. CDR3 length: 16 amino acids. The germline CDR1 and CDR2 sequences are MNHEY and SVGAGI. This CDR3 reads CASSYLLTSGNYEQYF. The DNA for the CDR3 is TGTGCCAGCAGTTACCTGTTGACTAGCGGTAACTACGAGCAGTACTTC.

This clonotype occurred many times. The J gene is TRBJ1-2, the V gene TRBV2; TRBD1 is a possible D gene (5 bases). Germline V gene data show CDR1 as SNHLY and CDR2 as FYNNEI. Trimming removed 7 bases from V and 8 bases from J, with 17 bases in between. The CDR3 extends over 13 amino acids. CDR3 loop: CASTQEGPYGYTF. CDR3 sequence (DNA): TGTGCCAGCACCCAAGAGGGGCCATACGGCTACACCTTC.

In this sample, this clonotype turned up many times. The chain recombines TRBV29-1 with TRBJ1-2; 8 nucleotides line up with TRBD1. The germline CDR1 and CDR2 sequences are SQVTM and ANQGSEA. CDR3 length: 13 amino acids. V shed 3 bases, J shed 4 bases, and the junction held 4 bases outside the gene matches. For the CDR3, the DNA is TGCAGCGTTGATCAGGGGGCGGTCTATGGCTACACCTTC. Amino acids: CSVDQGAVYGYTF.

The table lists this clonotype with many counts. The V call is TRBV4-2, the J call TRBJ2-7, with a tentative D call TRBD2 (5 bases). V was cut by 0 bases and J by 2 bases, with 8 bases left in between. Germline V gene lookup returns CDR1 LGHNA and CDR2 YNFKEQ. This CDR3 comprises 14 residues. The CDR3 loop reads CASSQEELAYEQYF. CDR3 sequence (DNA): TGTGCCAGCAGCCAAGAAGAACTAGCCTACGAGCAGTACTTC.

This clonotype was found many times. This chain links TRBV6-1 with TRBJ1-5; 7 nucleotides line up with TRBD1. Germline V gene sequence: CDR1 MNHNS, CDR2 SASEGT. This CDR3 has 16 amino acids. The ends lost 2 bases at V and 7 bases at J; junction bases unmatched: 11. The CDR3 nucleotides read TGTGCCAGCAGTGAATGGACAGGCACCATCGGGCAGCCCCAGCATTTT. Translation: CASSEWTGTIGQPQHF.

In its sample, this clonotype was seen many times. This chain connects TRBV5-1 to TRBJ1-1; 7 bases fit TRBD1. The V segment lost 4 bases and the J segment 5 bases; nucleotides outside the gene matches: 8. CDR3 size: 14 residues. CDR1 and CDR2 (germline): SGHRS, YFSETQ. The CDR3 reads CASSRRTGSTEAFF. CDR3 nucleotides: TGCGCCAGCAGCAGAAGGACAGGCAGTACTGAAGCTTTCTTT.

This clonotype was counted at least ten times. The chain has TRBV11-2 and TRBJ2-1; a weak D match, TRBD1 (6 bases). CDR3 size: 15 residues. The germline gives CDR1 SGHAT, CDR2 FQNNGV. The V and J ends lost 2 bases and 3 bases respectively, with 11 bases between them. The CDR3 sequence is CASSLSRGYYNEQFF. CDR3 in DNA: TGTGCCAGCAGCTTAAGCAGGGGCTACTACAATGAGCAGTTCTTC.

This clonotype was recorded at least ten times. The chain carries TRBV20-1 and TRBJ1-2; D unclear. The CDR3 is 13 residues long. V was clipped by 0 bases and J by 3 bases, with 8 bases between them. CDR1 and CDR2 from the germline V gene are DFQATT and SNEGSKA (reference sequence). The CDR3 DNA is TGCAGTGCTAGAGATCTAAACGACTATGGCTACACCTTC. It codes for CSARDLNDYGYTF.

The DNA for the CDR3 is TGTGCCACCAGCAGACAGGCCCTCAATCAGCCCCAGCATTTT. It yields the protein CATSRQALNQPQHF. The V and J genes are TRBV15 and TRBJ1-5; D not resolved. The germline CDR1 and CDR2 sequences are LNHNV and YYDKDF (reference sequence). The CDR3 is made up of 14 amino acids. With 2 bases removed from V and 3 bases from J, the gap between germline ends came to 8 bases. Full variable domain (rest looked up from reference TRBV15 and TRBJ1-5): DAMVIQNPRYQVTQFGKPVTLSCSQTLNHNVMYWYQQKSSQAPKLLFHYYDKDFNNEADTPDNFQSRRPNTSFCFLDIRSPGLGDTAMYLCATSRQALNQPQHFGDGTRLSIL.

This clonotype was detected many times. The J gene is TRBJ2-5, the V gene TRBV6-2 or TRBV6-3, with a weak D call TRBD1 (6 bases). The germline V and J ends were trimmed by 5 bases and 1 base, with 11 bases remaining between them. CDR1 is MNHEY, CDR2 SVGEGT, per germline. The CDR3 consists of 14 residues. In DNA form, the CDR3 reads TGTGCCAGCAGTCATACAGGGATCCAAGAGACCCAGTACTTC. This gives the protein CASSHTGIQETQYF.